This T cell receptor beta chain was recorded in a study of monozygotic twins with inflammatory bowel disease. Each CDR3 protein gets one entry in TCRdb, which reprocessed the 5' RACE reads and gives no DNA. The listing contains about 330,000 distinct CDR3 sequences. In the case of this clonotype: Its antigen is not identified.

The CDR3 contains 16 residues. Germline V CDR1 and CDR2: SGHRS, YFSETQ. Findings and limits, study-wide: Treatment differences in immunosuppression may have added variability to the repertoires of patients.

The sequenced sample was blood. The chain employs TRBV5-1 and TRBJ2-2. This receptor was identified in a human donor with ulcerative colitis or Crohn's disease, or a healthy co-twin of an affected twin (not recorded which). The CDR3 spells CASSLGLAANTGELFF.